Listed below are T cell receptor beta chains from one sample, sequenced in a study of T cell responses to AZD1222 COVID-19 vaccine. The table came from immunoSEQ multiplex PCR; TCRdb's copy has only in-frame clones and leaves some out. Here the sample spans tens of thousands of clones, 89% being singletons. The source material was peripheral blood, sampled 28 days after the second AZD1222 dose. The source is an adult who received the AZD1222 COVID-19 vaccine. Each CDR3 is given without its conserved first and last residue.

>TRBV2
ATPGTGPLSTSPLH
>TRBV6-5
ASSYLSGIGYT
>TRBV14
ASSPGTGRQAF
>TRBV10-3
AIGGQGRTEAF
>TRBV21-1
ASSTGIYGYT
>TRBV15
ATSGTAATNEKLF
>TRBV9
ASSVDPSGTVSSTQY
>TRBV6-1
ASSEGYGGAGRSTEAF
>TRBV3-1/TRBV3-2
ASRPSGGRLYEQY
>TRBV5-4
ASSMWTTGRYNEQF
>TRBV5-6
ASSSGVDYGYT
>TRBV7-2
ASSSTGYNSPLH
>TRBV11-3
ASSLDQWAVEQF
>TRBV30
AWSVRAGAYT
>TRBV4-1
ASSQDDGNQPQH
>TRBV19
ASTRTGEAF
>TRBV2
ASRGGLPNEKLF
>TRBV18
ASSPGIWNQPQH
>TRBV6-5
ASREVANYNEQF
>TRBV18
ASYPKWVGNTEAF
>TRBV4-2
ASSQGLLSGNTIY